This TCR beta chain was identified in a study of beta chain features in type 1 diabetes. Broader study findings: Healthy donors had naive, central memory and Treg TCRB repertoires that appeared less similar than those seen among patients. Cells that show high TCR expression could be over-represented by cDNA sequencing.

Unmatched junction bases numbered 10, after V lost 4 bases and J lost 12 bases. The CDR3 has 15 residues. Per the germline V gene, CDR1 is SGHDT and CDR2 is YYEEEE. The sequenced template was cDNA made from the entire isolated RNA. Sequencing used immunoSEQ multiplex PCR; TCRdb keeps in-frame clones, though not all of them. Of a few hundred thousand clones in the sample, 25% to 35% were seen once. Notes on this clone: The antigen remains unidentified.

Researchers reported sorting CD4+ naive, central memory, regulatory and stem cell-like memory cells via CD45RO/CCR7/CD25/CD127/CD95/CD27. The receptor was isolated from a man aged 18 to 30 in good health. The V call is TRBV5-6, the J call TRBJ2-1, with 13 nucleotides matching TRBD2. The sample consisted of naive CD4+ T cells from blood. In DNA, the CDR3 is TGTGCCAGCAGCCGGGACCGGACTAGCGGGAGTGCGCAGTTCTTC. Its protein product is CASSRDRTSGSAQFF.